This TCR beta chain is from a study of T cells after yellow fever vaccination. This clonotype was seen a few times. MiXCR was run by TCRdb on the 5' RACE reads, yielding one entry per CDR3 protein. The data contain 400,000 or so distinct CDR3 sequences, approximately 6% of them seen just once; the ten biggest clones take up about 15%. Germline CDR1 is ENHRY and CDR2 is SYGVKD. With V trimmed by 5 bases and J by 2 bases, 1 base remained unmatched. The CDR3 has 13 residues. Sequencing was performed on PBMCs, taken 5 days after the yellow fever booster vaccination. The J gene is TRBJ2-5, the V gene TRBV10-3; 8 bases fit TRBD1. The source is a man aged 25-40 years who received the YFV17D yellow fever vaccine. Here the CDR3 DNA reads TGTGCCATCAGTTGGGACAGGCAAGAGACCCAGTACTTC. Translated, it gives CAISWDRQETQYF.